The next 27 T cell receptor beta chains were all read from a single sample in a study of blood T cell repertoires in COVID-19. Libraries were prepared by immunoSEQ multiplex PCR; TCRdb keeps only in-frame clonotypes and omits some of them. The sample has 95,000 to 150,000 clones, around 83% seen once. The sample comprised peripheral blood. The receptor source for this set is a man aged 60 to 75 with acute or convalescent COVID-19.

The chain combines TRBV10-3 with TRBJ2-7, with 8 bases lining up with TRBD1. The CDR3 has 12 residues. Looked up from germline, CDR1 is ENHRY and CDR2 is SYGVKD. Trimming took 6 bases from V and 6 from J; bases not matched to a gene: 4. The CDR3 reads CAISHRGAEQYF. The CDR3 coding sequence is TGTGCCATCAGCCACAGGGGGGCCGAGCAGTACTTC.

This chain uses TRBV7-8 with TRBJ2-3; tentatively, D is TRBD2 (6 bases). From germline, CDR1 is SGHVS and CDR2 FQNEAQ. Trimming left V 1 base short and J 6 bases short, with 11 bases between. The CDR3 has 14 amino acids. CDR3 loop: CASSLVPSADTQYF. The CDR3 nucleotides read TGTGCCAGCAGCTTAGTTCCTAGCGCGGATACGCAGTATTTT.

This rearrangement joins TRBV2 to TRBJ1-6; no reliable D call. Germline V lookup: CDR1 SNHLY, CDR2 FYNNEI. The CDR3 consists of 13 residues. The V and J ends lost 6 bases and 10 bases respectively, with 13 bases between them. CDR3 in DNA: TGTGCCAGCAGGGTTACGGGTCAGTCACCCCTCCACTTT. It is translated as CASRVTGQSPLHF.

This rearrangement joins TRBV28 to TRBJ1-2; D not certain. The CDR3 contains 11 residues. From germline, CDR1 is MDHEN and CDR2 SYDVKM. Trimming stripped 10 bases from V and 0 bases from J, with 6 bases between. The CDR3 protein is CATQANYGYTF. The CDR3 region has the DNA TGTGCCACCCAGGCTAACTATGGCTACACCTTC.

The chain is built from TRBV5-1 and TRBJ2-7; 11 nucleotides match TRBD2. The V gene end was trimmed by 6 bases and the J gene end by 4 bases; junction bases not matched to a gene: 9. The CDR3 is 15 amino acids. Germline CDR1 and CDR2: SGHRS and YFSETQ. DNA for the CDR3: TGCGCCAGCACCAAAACCGGGACTAGCGGTTACGAGCAGTACTTC. Translated, it gives CASTKTGTSGYEQYF. Supplemented by reference TRBV5-1 and TRBJ2-7, the full variable domain reads KAGVTQTPRYLIKTRGQQVTLSCSPISGHRSVSWYQQTPGQGLQFLFEYFSETQRNKGNFPGRFSGRQFSNSRSEMNVSTLELGDSALYLCASTKTGTSGYEQYFGPGTRLTVT.

The CDR3 DNA reads TGTGCCAGCAGTCCCGGGACAGGGATGAGCTCCTATAATTCACCCCTCCACTTT. Its translation is CASSPGTGMSSYNSPLHF. The chain carries TRBV2 and TRBJ1-6, with TRBD1 matching over 9 bases. Germline V CDR1 and CDR2: SNHLY, FYNNEI. Germline trimming cut 5 bases from V and 0 bases from J; bases unmatched to any gene: 8. The CDR3 covers 18 residues.

The V call is TRBV24-1, the J call TRBJ2-3, with TRBD2 matching over 10 bases. The CDR3 is made up of 16 amino acids. The V gene end was trimmed by 4 bases and the J gene end by 4 bases; junction bases not matched to a gene: 7. CDR1 is KGHDR and CDR2 is SFDVKD in the germline V gene. This chain's CDR3 is CATSEPSGSGADTQYF. CDR3 DNA sequence: TGTGCCACCAGTGAACCTAGCGGGAGCGGGGCAGATACGCAGTATTTT.

The CDR3 region is CASSVERLAGEDQETQYF. The CDR3 nucleotides are TGTGCCAGCAGCGTCGAGCGGCTAGCGGGAGAGGACCAAGAGACCCAGTACTTC. The gene calls are TRBV9 and TRBJ2-5, with TRBD2 matching over 10 bases. Trimming at V came to 2 bases and at J to 0 bases, leaving 10 bases not matched to a gene. The CDR3 has 18 amino acids. The V gene's germline CDR1 is SGDLS and CDR2 YYNGEE.

The chain combines TRBV11-2 with TRBJ2-5; no clear D. Trimming removed 2 bases at V and 1 base at J, with 11 bases between. This CDR3 is 15 amino acids long. Germline V gene data show CDR1 as SGHAT and CDR2 as FQNNGV. The CDR3 DNA is TGTGCCAGCAGCTTATTCAGCGACTTCCAAGAGACCCAGTACTTC. It yields the protein CASSLFSDFQETQYF.

The V gene is TRBV2, the J gene TRBJ2-1; tentative D call: TRBD2 (5 bases). CDR1 is SNHLY, CDR2 FYNNEI, per germline. The CDR3 has 11 residues. Trimming stripped 2 bases from V and 10 bases from J, with 6 bases between. The CDR3 DNA is TGTGCCAGCAGTGAACCGGGGGAGCAGTTCTTC. Translation gives CASSEPGEQFF.

J is TRBJ2-1 and V is TRBV10-3, with D possibly being TRBD1 (6 bases). The V gene lost 6 bases and the J gene lost 3 bases, with 21 bases spanning the gap. From germline, CDR1 is ENHRY and CDR2 SYGVKD. The CDR3 extends over 17 amino acids. CDR3 DNA sequence: TGTGCCATCAGCATCAACAGGGTTGGGGTCATCTACAATGAGCAGTTCTTC. Translating it yields CAISINRVGVIYNEQFF.

The gene calls are TRBV19 and TRBJ2-6, with TRBD1 matching 7 bases. This CDR3 contains 18 residues. Germline V lookup: CDR1 LNHDA, CDR2 SQIVND (reference sequence). After removal of 5 bases from V and 1 base from J, the junction contained 11 bases not matched to a gene. DNA of the CDR3: TGTGCCAGTAGTCCTCCTCCGGGACAGAGTTCTGGGGCCAACGTCCTGACTTTC. This codes for CASSPPPGQSSGANVLTF.

The chain links TRBV10-3 to TRBJ1-1; the D is unclear. Germline loops: CDR1 ENHRY, CDR2 SYGVKD. Between the trimmed V and J ends, which lost 2 bases and 0 bases, there was a span of 7 bases. The CDR3 extends over 14 amino acids. The CDR3 loop is CAISELLLNTEAFF. In nucleotides, the CDR3 is TGTGCCATCAGTGAGCTCCTACTGAACACTGAAGCTTTCTTT.

J is TRBJ2-3 and V is TRBV5-5; D possibly corresponds to TRBD2 (5 bases). This CDR3 has 16 amino acids. Germline V gives CDR1 SGHKS, CDR2 YYEKEE (reference sequence). Trimming pared 0 bases from V and 1 base from J, leaving 12 bases between. The CDR3 nucleotides are TGTGCCAGCAGCTTGGCCGGGGTCAAAGGCACAGATACGCAGTATTTT. Translation gives CASSLAGVKGTDTQYF.

The chain couples TRBV20-1 to TRBJ2-1, with D hard to call. CDR1 and CDR2 from the germline V gene are DFQATT and SNEGSKA (reference sequence). The CDR3 has 13 residues. V shed 3 bases and J shed 8 bases, with 14 bases lying between them. Here the CDR3 reads CSASGLEGYEQFF. The CDR3 bases are TGCAGTGCTAGTGGCCTAGAAGGCTATGAGCAGTTCTTC.

This rearrangement joins TRBV9 to TRBJ2-2, with 7 positions matching TRBD2. The germline V gene encodes CDR1 SGDLS and CDR2 YYNGEE. After removal of 3 bases from V and 9 bases from J, the junction contained 14 bases not matched to a gene. CDR3 size: 16 residues. The chain's CDR3 is CASSGAWGGSARELFF. The CDR3 DNA reads as TGTGCCAGCAGCGGGGCTTGGGGGGGAAGCGCCCGGGAGCTGTTTTTT.

This rearrangement joins TRBV19 to TRBJ1-1, with D possibly matching TRBD1 (5 bases). CDR3 length: 14 residues. Germline CDR1 LNHDA, CDR2 SQIVND (reference sequence). The ends were cut back, 6 bases at V and 5 bases at J, with 16 bases in the middle. CDR3 loop: CASRALWGVTEAFF. The CDR3 region has the DNA TGTGCCAGTAGGGCTCTCTGGGGGGTAACTGAAGCTTTCTTT.

The chain links TRBV10-3 to TRBJ1-6; the D gene is possibly TRBD1 (6 bases). Germline loops: CDR1 ENHRY, CDR2 SYGVKD. The ends were cut back, 0 bases at V and 7 bases at J, with 13 bases in the middle. The CDR3 runs 16 residues. CDR3 nucleotide sequence: TGTGCCATCAGTGAGTCTGGGAACAGGGTGAATTCACCCCTCCACTTT. Translation gives CAISESGNRVNSPLHF.

The chain joins TRBV27 to TRBJ1-5; 7 positions match TRBD1. The trim removed 6 bases at V and 2 bases at J, leaving 7 bases unmatched. CDR3 length: 15 amino acids. CDR1 is MNHEY, CDR2 SMNVEV, per germline (reference sequence). The CDR3 region is CASRPNRGGNQPQHF. The CDR3 bases are TGTGCCAGCAGACCTAACAGGGGTGGCAATCAGCCCCAGCATTTT.

The CDR3 protein is CASSLARAGDTEAFF. In DNA form, the CDR3 reads TGCGCCAGCAGCTTGGCCAGGGCGGGGGACACTGAAGCTTTCTTT. This sequence joins TRBV5-1 and TRBJ1-1; perhaps TRBD1 as D (5 bases). The V gene's germline CDR1 is SGHRS and CDR2 YFSETQ. Trimming removed 0 bases at V and 3 bases at J, with 12 bases between. The CDR3 loop spans 15 amino acids.

V gene TRBV7-9 combines with J gene TRBJ1-2; a possible D gene is TRBD1 (5 bases). CDR3 length: 13 residues. Germline V lookup: CDR1 SEHNR, CDR2 FQNEAQ (reference sequence). The V end was cut by 3 bases, the J end by 6 bases, with 11 bases between. The CDR3 sequence is CASSLQGSDGYTF. Written as DNA, the CDR3 is TGTGCCAGCAGCTTGCAGGGATCGGATGGCTACACCTTC.

This clone was recorded once. The J gene is TRBJ2-5, the V gene TRBV27, with TRBD2 identical over 8 bases. The germline V gene encodes CDR1 MNHEY and CDR2 SMNVEV (reference sequence). V was clipped by 1 base and J by 5 bases; unmatched bases: 9. CDR3 size: 16 residues. Written as DNA, the CDR3 is TGTGCCAGCAGTTTATACGGGAGGGCCCTCAGTGAGACCCAGTACTTC. It translates to CASSLYGRALSETQYF.

This clone has a single count. The chain carries TRBV6-5 and TRBJ1-1; TRBD1 might be the D (5 bases). There are 14 residues in the CDR3. Between the trimmed V and J ends, which lost 3 bases and 3 bases, there was a span of 11 bases. CDR1 MNHEY and CDR2 SVGAGI come from the germline V gene. The CDR3 coding sequence is TGTGCCAGCAGTTATACCTGGGGGGACACTGAAGCTTTCTTT. As protein: CASSYTWGDTEAFF.

CDR3 residues: CASRPPGQGMGYTQYF. The CDR3 nucleotides read TGTGCCAGCAGACCCCCGGGACAGGGGATGGGGTATACGCAGTATTTT. The V call is TRBV28, the J call TRBJ2-3, with 10 bases matching TRBD1. The CDR3 has 16 amino acids. The germline V gene has CDR1 MDHEN and CDR2 SYDVKM. V lost 6 bases and J lost 7; bases outside the gene matches: 13.

The chain combines TRBV4-1 with TRBJ2-2; TRBD1 is a possible D gene (6 bases). This CDR3 comprises 16 residues. Trimming removed 7 bases from V and 5 bases from J, with 20 bases in between. Germline lookup yields CDR1 MGHRA and CDR2 YSYEKL. The CDR3 sequence: CASNTRPGVGTGELFF. The CDR3 DNA is TGCGCCAGCAACACAAGACCAGGGGTGGGAACCGGGGAGCTGTTTTTT.

This clone was found once. The chain couples TRBV30 to TRBJ2-4; 9 bases fit TRBD1. The CDR3 has 15 residues. V dropped 0 bases and J dropped 8; count of bases not matched to a gene: 8. Per the germline V gene, CDR1 is GTSNPN and CDR2 is SVGIG (reference sequence). CDR3 protein: CAWSVRGQGSYIQYF. DNA for the CDR3: TGTGCCTGGAGTGTACGGGGACAGGGTAGTTACATTCAGTACTTC.

This clone has just a few counts. The V gene is TRBV28, the J gene TRBJ2-7, with TRBD2 identical over 14 bases. Germline V gene data show CDR1 as MDHEN and CDR2 as SYDVKM. J gave up 2 bases and V 6 bases, and 6 bases lay outside the gene matches. This CDR3 has 16 residues. CDR3 sequence reads: CASRRGLAGGTYEQYF. CDR3 in DNA: TGTGCCAGCAGGCGAGGACTAGCGGGAGGAACCTACGAGCAGTACTTC.